These 27 T cell receptor beta chains share one sample of origin, sequenced in a study of blood T cell repertoires in COVID-19. The repertoire was sequenced with immunoSEQ multiplex PCR; TCRdb's copy has only in-frame clones and lacks some. The data contain some 240,000 clones, roughly nine tenths of them singletons. The sequenced sample was peripheral blood. The source is a woman in her forties who had recovered from COVID-19.

The chain links TRBV5-7 to TRBJ1-5; TRBD1 agrees at 8 bases. TRBV5-7 qualifies as an ORF whose function is uncertain. The CDR3 is made up of 14 amino acids. V lost 4 bases, J lost 6 bases, and 6 bases stayed unmatched. The CDR3 loop is CASSPRQGSQPQHF. The CDR3 coding sequence is TGTGCCAGCAGCCCCCGACAGGGGTCTCAGCCCCAGCATTTT.

The count of this clone is one. J is TRBJ1-3 and V is TRBV9; D remains ambiguous. The CDR3 runs to 15 residues. Germline assignment: CDR1 SGDLS and CDR2 YYNGEE. V shed 1 base and J shed 2 bases, with 10 bases lying between them. CDR3 DNA: TGTGCCAGCAGCGTAAGCCCGGGAGCTGGAAACACCATATATTTT. Protein: CASSVSPGAGNTIYF.

The rearrangement uses TRBV5-1 and TRBJ1-1, with 7 bases lining up with TRBD1. This CDR3 is built from 13 residues. Germline V gene sequence: CDR1 SGHRS, CDR2 YFSETQ. Trimming cost V 1 base and J 3 bases; bases outside gene matches: 0. CDR3 protein: CASSLTGDTEAFF. CDR3 DNA sequence: TGCGCCAGCAGCTTGACAGGGGACACTGAAGCTTTCTTT.

The CDR3 loop is CASSQDRAAGPKETQYF. The CDR3 DNA sequence: TGCGCCAGCAGCCAAGATCGGGCGGCAGGGCCGAAAGAGACCCAGTACTTC. This chain joins TRBV4-1 and TRBJ2-5; TRBD1 is a possible D gene (5 bases). CDR1 is MGHRA, CDR2 YSYEKL, per germline. The CDR3 length is 17 residues. V gave up 0 bases and J gave up 3 bases, with 17 bases separating them.

This chain uses TRBV30 with TRBJ2-1; 9 bases fit TRBD2. Germline CDR1 is GTSNPN and CDR2 is SVGIG (reference sequence). Germline trimming cut 1 base from V and 2 bases from J; bases unmatched to any gene: 6. The CDR3 sequence is 16 residues long. The CDR3: CAWSGRLAEPYNEQFF. The CDR3, as DNA: TGTGCCTGGAGTGGCAGACTAGCGGAACCCTACAATGAGCAGTTCTTC.

This CDR3 reads CASSRMRANTGELFF. The CDR3 nucleotides are TGTGCCAGCAGCCGCATGCGAGCGAACACCGGGGAGCTGTTTTTT. This chain joins TRBV3-1 (or the pseudogene TRBV3-2) and TRBJ2-2; D is unclear. CDR1 and CDR2 from the germline V gene are LGHDT and YNNKEL (reference sequence). The CDR3 is 15 residues long. Trimming cost V 4 bases and J 0 bases, with 9 bases left between them.

The V gene is TRBV24-1, the J gene TRBJ2-1; TRBD2 agrees at 9 bases. CDR1 is KGHDR, CDR2 SFDVKD, per germline. V lost 3 bases and J lost 10; bases outside the gene matches: 6. CDR3 length: 14 amino acids. CDR3 sequence: CATSDPAGGFEQFF. The DNA for the CDR3 is TGTGCCACCAGTGATCCAGCGGGAGGATTCGAGCAGTTCTTC.

The genes are TRBV6-5 and TRBJ2-2; weak D call: TRBD1 (6 bases). This CDR3 spans 15 amino acids. The germline gives CDR1 MNHEY, CDR2 SVGAGI. Trimming took off 7 bases at V and 1 base at J, with 13 bases between the two ends. The CDR3 nucleotides are TGTGCCAGCACTTTACTGGGACAGAACACCGGGGAGCTGTTTTTT. Translating it yields CASTLLGQNTGELFF.

The chain recombines TRBV5-1 with TRBJ2-7; 7 bases map to TRBD2. The trim removed 0 bases at V and 7 bases at J, leaving 7 bases unmatched. This CDR3 has 14 residues. Per the germline V gene, CDR1 is SGHRS and CDR2 is YFSETQ. CDR3 coding DNA: TGCGCCAGCAGCTTGGAGGCGGGGGACGGTGAGCAGTACTTC. Translating it yields CASSLEAGDGEQYF.

V is TRBV7-9 and J is TRBJ2-5; D perhaps matches TRBD1 (5 bases). There are 13 residues in the CDR3. Deletions cut 7 bases from V and 2 bases from J, with 11 bases between. CDR1 and CDR2 (germline): SEHNR, FQNEAQ (reference sequence). The CDR3 spells CASTTTEQETQYF. DNA for the CDR3: TGTGCCAGCACCACGACAGAACAAGAGACCCAGTACTTC.

V is TRBV3-1 (or the pseudogene TRBV3-2) and J is TRBJ2-5, with 13 bases that match TRBD2. This CDR3 spans 18 amino acids. In germline, CDR1 is LGHDT, CDR2 YNNKEL (reference sequence). The V and J ends lost 0 bases and 3 bases, in that order; junction bases with no gene match: 7. The CDR3 DNA follows: TGTGCCAGCAGCCAAGACTCCCGACTAGCGGGAGGAGAAGAGACCCAGTACTTC. Residues: CASSQDSRLAGGEETQYF.

The rearrangement links TRBV5-6 to TRBJ1-1, with 9 bases identical to TRBD1. Germline V lookup: CDR1 SGHDT, CDR2 YYEEEE. The junction had 14 bases not matched to a gene; V was cut back by 3 bases and J by 5 bases. The CDR3 spans 17 residues. CDR3 amino acids: CASSSNPPGQGGTEAFF. In nucleotides, the CDR3 is TGTGCCAGCAGCTCCAACCCCCCGGGACAGGGCGGTACTGAAGCTTTCTTT.

This sequence joins TRBV9 and TRBJ2-1; 11 nucleotides align to TRBD2. This CDR3 region has 14 residues. Germline CDR1 and CDR2: SGDLS and YYNGEE. Trimming at V came to 3 bases and at J to 7 bases, leaving 3 bases not matched to a gene. The CDR3 sequence is CASSGSGGANEQFF. CDR3 coding DNA: TGTGCCAGCAGCGGTAGCGGGGGGGCGAATGAGCAGTTCTTC.

The chain couples TRBV6-5 to TRBJ1-2; 7 bases align to TRBD1. The junction had 8 bases not matched to a gene; V was cut back by 0 bases and J by 7 bases. The CDR3 is 15 residues long. Germline lookup yields CDR1 MNHEY and CDR2 SVGAGI. This CDR3 is CASSYSLDRAGGYTF. The CDR3 coding sequence is TGTGCCAGCAGTTACTCGCTCGACAGGGCTGGTGGCTACACCTTC.

The J gene is TRBJ1-1, the V gene TRBV5-1, with 7 bases identical to TRBD1. The CDR3 runs 14 residues. Germline-derived CDR1 and CDR2 are SGHRS and YFSETQ. V lost 6 bases, J lost 1 base, and 6 bases stayed unmatched. The CDR3 sequence: CASTPDRSNTEAFF. The DNA for the CDR3 is TGCGCCAGCACCCCGGACAGGTCGAACACTGAAGCTTTCTTT.

The CDR3 coding sequence is TGTGCCAGCAGCGCCGGGGCCGGGACAGGACTTTACGAGCAGTACGTC. Protein: CASSAGAGTGLYEQYV. V and J are TRBV21-1 and TRBJ2-7; no DNA check was done on the table's D call, TRBD1. TRBV21-1 is listed as a pseudogene. The CDR3 totals 16 residues.

The V and J genes are TRBV2 and TRBJ2-3; no clear D. V gave up 1 base and J gave up 0 bases, with 8 bases separating them. The CDR3 covers 15 residues. In germline, CDR1 is SNHLY, CDR2 FYNNEI. CDR3 residues: CASSEVGSSTDTQYF. DNA of the CDR3: TGTGCCAGCAGTGAAGTCGGTAGTAGCACAGATACGCAGTATTTT.

The rearrangement uses TRBV30 and TRBJ1-2, with TRBD1 identical over 10 bases. This CDR3 is built from 15 residues. Germline CDR1 GTSNPN, CDR2 SVGIG (reference sequence). V dropped 0 bases and J dropped 4; count of bases not matched to a gene: 5. CDR3 DNA: TGTGCCTGGAGTGTTCGGACAGGGGGTGGCTATGGCTACACCTTC. It yields the protein CAWSVRTGGGYGYTF.

This chain connects TRBV28 to TRBJ1-3, with D perhaps TRBD1 (5 bases). Germline CDR1 MDHEN, CDR2 SYDVKM. The CDR3 is 13 amino acids. V lost 2 bases, J lost 5 bases, and 7 bases lay in between. The CDR3 protein is CASSLDRRNTIYF. For the CDR3, the DNA is TGTGCCAGCAGTTTAGACAGAAGAAACACCATATATTTT. The full variable domain, completed using reference TRBV28 and TRBJ1-3, is DVKVTQSSRYLVKRTGEKVFLECVQDMDHENMFWYRQDPGLGLRLIYFSYDVKMKEKGDIPEGYSVSREKKERFSLILESASTNQTSMYLCASSLDRRNTIYFGEGSWLTVV.

V usage is TRBV28 and J usage is TRBJ2-2, with D perhaps matching TRBD1 (5 bases). The CDR3 sequence is 14 residues long. CDR1 and CDR2 from the germline V gene are MDHEN and SYDVKM. Trimming took 10 bases from V and 6 from J, leaving 18 bases between them. CDR3 sequence: CATKKDTAPGELFF. The CDR3 region has the DNA TGTGCCACTAAAAAGGACACAGCACCCGGGGAGCTGTTTTTT.

The chain joins TRBV7-9 to TRBJ1-1; 8 bases match TRBD1. This CDR3 region has 15 residues. V lost 0 bases to trimming and J lost 1 base; unmatched junction nucleotides: 1. Germline-derived CDR1 and CDR2 are SEHNR and FQNEAQ (reference sequence). The CDR3 region has the DNA TGTGCCAGCAGCTTAGCGACAGGGGAGAACACTGAAGCTTTCTTT. Translated, it gives CASSLATGENTEAFF.

In its sample, this clone was seen a few times. The J gene is TRBJ1-1, the V gene TRBV5-1; 7 nucleotides agree with TRBD1. The germline gives CDR1 SGHRS, CDR2 YFSETQ. V trimming: 3 bases; J trimming: 3 bases; junction bases outside the gene matches: 2. This CDR3 has 13 amino acids. CDR3: CASSSDRDTEAFF. The CDR3 coding sequence is TGCGCCAGCAGCTCCGACAGGGACACTGAAGCTTTCTTT. Drawing the rest from reference TRBV5-1 and TRBJ1-1, the complete variable domain is KAGVTQTPRYLIKTRGQQVTLSCSPISGHRSVSWYQQTPGQGLQFLFEYFSETQRNKGNFPGRFSGRQFSNSRSEMNVSTLELGDSALYLCASSSDRDTEAFFGQGTRLTVV.

This clone was seen a single time. This chain joins TRBV18 and TRBJ1-2, with a weak D call TRBD1 (6 bases). Germline assignment: CDR1 KGHSH and CDR2 LQKENI. The CDR3 is 14 amino acids. The ends were cut back, 3 bases at V and 8 bases at J, with 16 bases in the middle. The CDR3 DNA is TGTGCCAGCTCACCTAGTGAGGGGGAGCGAGGCTACACCTTC. Translating it yields CASSPSEGERGYTF.

V gene TRBV13 combines with J gene TRBJ1-2, with 7 bases fitting TRBD1. The CDR3 covers 16 residues. Trimming at V came to 4 bases and at J to 2 bases, leaving 10 bases not matched to a gene. Germline loops: CDR1 PRHDT, CDR2 FYEKMQ (reference sequence). DNA for the CDR3: TGTGCCAGCAGCTACGGAGCAGGGGGAGGCAACTATGGCTACACCTTC. Translating it yields CASSYGAGGGNYGYTF.

The rearrangement uses TRBV2 and TRBJ2-1; 9 bases map to TRBD1. The CDR3 contains 14 residues. Germline V CDR1 and CDR2: SNHLY, FYNNEI. The junction had 2 bases not matched to a gene; V was cut back by 8 bases and J by 0 bases. The CDR3 is CASGTGSSYNEQFF. In DNA form, the CDR3 reads TGTGCCAGCGGGACAGGGAGCTCCTACAATGAGCAGTTCTTC. Full variable domain (remainder filled in from reference TRBV2 and TRBJ2-1): EPEVTQTPSHQVTQMGQEVILRCVPISNHLYFYWYRQILGQKVEFLVSFYNNEISEKSEIFDDQFSVERPDGSNFTLKIRSTKLEDSAMYFCASGTGSSYNEQFFGPGTRLTVL.

Only one count was recorded for this clone. The chain recombines TRBV4-1 with TRBJ2-3; tentatively, D is TRBD1 (5 bases). Germline CDR1 reads MGHRA; CDR2 reads YSYEKL. This CDR3 is 14 amino acids long. Trimming took 0 bases from V and 4 from J, leaving 8 bases between them. The CDR3 region is CASSQEGAADTQYF. In DNA form, the CDR3 reads TGCGCCAGCAGCCAAGAAGGGGCGGCAGATACGCAGTATTTT.

The chain is built from TRBV15 and TRBJ1-5; a possible D gene is TRBD1 (5 bases). Between the trimmed V and J ends, which lost 0 bases and 8 bases, there was a span of 14 bases. Germline V gene data show CDR1 as LNHNV and CDR2 as YYDKDF (reference sequence). This CDR3 has 15 amino acids. CDR3 sequence: CATSRDGVGAKPQHF. DNA of the CDR3: TGTGCCACCAGCAGAGATGGGGTAGGGGCGAAGCCCCAGCATTTT.